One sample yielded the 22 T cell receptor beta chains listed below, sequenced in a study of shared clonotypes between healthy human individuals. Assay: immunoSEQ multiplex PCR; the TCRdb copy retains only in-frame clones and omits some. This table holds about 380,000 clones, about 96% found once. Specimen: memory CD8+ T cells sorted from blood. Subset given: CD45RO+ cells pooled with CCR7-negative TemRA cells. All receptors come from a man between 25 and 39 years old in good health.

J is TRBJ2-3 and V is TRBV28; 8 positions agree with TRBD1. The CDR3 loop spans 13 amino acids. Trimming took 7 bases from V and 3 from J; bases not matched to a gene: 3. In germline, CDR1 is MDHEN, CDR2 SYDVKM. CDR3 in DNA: TGTGCCAGCATCAGGGGGCGTACAGATACGCAGTATTTT. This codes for CASIRGRTDTQYF.

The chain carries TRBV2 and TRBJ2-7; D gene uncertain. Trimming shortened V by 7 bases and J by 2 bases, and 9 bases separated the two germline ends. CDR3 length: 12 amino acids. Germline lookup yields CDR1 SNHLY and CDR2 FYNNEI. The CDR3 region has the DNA TGTGCCAGCAACCAGTTTGCCTACGAGCAGTACTTC. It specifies CASNQFAYEQYF.

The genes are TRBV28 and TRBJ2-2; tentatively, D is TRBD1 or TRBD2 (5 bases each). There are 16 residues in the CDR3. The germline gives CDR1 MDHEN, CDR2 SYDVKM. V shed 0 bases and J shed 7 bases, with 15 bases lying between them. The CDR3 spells CASSLWGERRGGELFF. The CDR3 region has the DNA TGTGCCAGCAGTTTATGGGGGGAGCGACGTGGCGGGGAGCTGTTTTTT.

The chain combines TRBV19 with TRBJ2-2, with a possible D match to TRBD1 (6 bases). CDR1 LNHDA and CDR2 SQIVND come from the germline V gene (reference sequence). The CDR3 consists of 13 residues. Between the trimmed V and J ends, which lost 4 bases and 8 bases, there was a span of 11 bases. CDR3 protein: CASSRQVRGELFF. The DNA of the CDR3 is TGTGCCAGTAGTAGACAGGTGCGGGGGGAGCTGTTTTTT.

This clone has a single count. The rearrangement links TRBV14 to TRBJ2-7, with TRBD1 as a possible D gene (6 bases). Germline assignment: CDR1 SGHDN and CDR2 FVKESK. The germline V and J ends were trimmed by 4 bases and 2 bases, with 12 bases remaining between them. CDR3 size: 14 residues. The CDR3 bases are TGTGCCAGCAGCCTCTGGACAGACCCCTACGAGCAGTACTTC. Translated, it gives CASSLWTDPYEQYF.

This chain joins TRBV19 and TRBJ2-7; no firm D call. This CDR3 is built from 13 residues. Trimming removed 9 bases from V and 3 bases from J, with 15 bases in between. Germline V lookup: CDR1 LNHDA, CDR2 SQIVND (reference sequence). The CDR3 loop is CASPRSNHYEQYF. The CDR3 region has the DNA TGTGCCAGCCCCAGAAGCAATCACTACGAGCAGTACTTC.

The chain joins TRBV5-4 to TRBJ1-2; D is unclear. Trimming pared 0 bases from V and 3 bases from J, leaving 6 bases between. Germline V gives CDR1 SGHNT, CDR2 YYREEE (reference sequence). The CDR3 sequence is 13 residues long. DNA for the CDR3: TGTGCCAGCAGCTTGGGGACGGACTATGGCTACACCTTC. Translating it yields CASSLGTDYGYTF.

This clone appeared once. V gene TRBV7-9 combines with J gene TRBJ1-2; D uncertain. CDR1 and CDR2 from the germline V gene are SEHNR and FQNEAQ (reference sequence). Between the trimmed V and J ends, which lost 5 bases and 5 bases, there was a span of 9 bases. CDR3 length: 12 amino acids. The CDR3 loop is CASSPINYGYTF. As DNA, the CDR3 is TGTGCCAGCAGCCCCATCAATTATGGCTACACCTTC.

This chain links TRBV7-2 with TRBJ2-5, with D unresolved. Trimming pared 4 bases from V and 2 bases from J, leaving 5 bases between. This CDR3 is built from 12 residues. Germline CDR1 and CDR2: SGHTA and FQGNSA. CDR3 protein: CASSWYQETQYF. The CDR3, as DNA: TGTGCCAGCAGCTGGTATCAAGAGACCCAGTACTTC.

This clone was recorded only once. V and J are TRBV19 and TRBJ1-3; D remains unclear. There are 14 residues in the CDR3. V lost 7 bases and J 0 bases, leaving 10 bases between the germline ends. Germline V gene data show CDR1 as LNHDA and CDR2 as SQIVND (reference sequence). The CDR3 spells CASILSSSGNTIYF. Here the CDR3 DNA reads TGTGCCAGTATCTTATCCAGCTCTGGAAACACCATATATTTT.

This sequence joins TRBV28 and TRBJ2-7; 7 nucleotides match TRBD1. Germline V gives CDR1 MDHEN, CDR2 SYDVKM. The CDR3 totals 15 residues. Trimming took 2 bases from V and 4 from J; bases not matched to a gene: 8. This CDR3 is CASSLQTGMGYEQYF. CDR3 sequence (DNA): TGTGCCAGCAGTTTACAGACAGGGATGGGGTACGAGCAGTACTTC. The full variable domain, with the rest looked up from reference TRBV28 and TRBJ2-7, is DVKVTQSSRYLVKRTGEKVFLECVQDMDHENMFWYRQDPGLGLRLIYFSYDVKMKEKGDIPEGYSVSREKKERFSLILESASTNQTSMYLCASSLQTGMGYEQYFGPGTRLTVT.

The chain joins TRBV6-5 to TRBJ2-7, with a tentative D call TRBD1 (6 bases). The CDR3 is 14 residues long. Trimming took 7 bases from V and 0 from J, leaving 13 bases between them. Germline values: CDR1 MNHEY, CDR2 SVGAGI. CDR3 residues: CASNDRFSSYEQYF. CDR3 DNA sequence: TGTGCCAGCAACGACAGGTTTAGCTCCTACGAGCAGTACTTC.

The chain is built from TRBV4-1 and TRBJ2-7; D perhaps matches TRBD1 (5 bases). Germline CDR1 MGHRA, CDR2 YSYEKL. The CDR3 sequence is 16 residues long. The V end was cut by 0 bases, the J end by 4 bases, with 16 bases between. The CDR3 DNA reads TGCGCCAGCAGCCAAGAAGGTCAACAGGCAGGTTACGAGCAGTACTTC. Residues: CASSQEGQQAGYEQYF.

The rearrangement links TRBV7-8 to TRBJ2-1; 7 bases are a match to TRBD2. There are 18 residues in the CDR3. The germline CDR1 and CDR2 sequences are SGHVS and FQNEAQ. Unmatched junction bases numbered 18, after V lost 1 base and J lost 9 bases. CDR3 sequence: CASSLVFVGGPHGSEQFF. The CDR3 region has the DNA TGTGCCAGCAGCTTAGTTTTCGTGGGAGGGCCTCATGGGAGTGAGCAGTTCTTC.

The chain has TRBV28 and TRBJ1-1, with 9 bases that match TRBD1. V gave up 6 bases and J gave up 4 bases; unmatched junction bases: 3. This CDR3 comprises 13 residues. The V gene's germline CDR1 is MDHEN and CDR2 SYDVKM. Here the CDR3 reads CASRRTGVTEAFF. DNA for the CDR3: TGTGCCAGCAGGCGGACAGGGGTCACTGAAGCTTTCTTT.

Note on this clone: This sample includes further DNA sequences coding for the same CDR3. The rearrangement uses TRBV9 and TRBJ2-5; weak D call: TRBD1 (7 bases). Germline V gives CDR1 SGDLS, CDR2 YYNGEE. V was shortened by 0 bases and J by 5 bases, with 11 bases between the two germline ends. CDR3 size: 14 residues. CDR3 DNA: TGTGCCAGCAGCGTAGACAGGGGAGGCGAGACCCAGTACTTC. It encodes CASSVDRGGETQYF.

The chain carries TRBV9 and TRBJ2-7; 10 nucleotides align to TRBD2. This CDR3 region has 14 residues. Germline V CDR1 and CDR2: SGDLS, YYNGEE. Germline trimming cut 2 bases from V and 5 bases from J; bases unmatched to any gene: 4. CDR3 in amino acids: CASSVLAGGNEQYF. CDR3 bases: TGTGCCAGCAGCGTTTTAGCGGGAGGCAACGAGCAGTACTTC.

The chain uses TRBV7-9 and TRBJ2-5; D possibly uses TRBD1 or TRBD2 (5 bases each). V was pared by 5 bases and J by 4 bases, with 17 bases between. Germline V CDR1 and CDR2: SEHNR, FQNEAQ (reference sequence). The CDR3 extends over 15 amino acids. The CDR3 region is CASSPGWGGPETQYF. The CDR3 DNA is TGTGCCAGCAGCCCGGGATGGGGCGGTCCAGAGACCCAGTACTTC.

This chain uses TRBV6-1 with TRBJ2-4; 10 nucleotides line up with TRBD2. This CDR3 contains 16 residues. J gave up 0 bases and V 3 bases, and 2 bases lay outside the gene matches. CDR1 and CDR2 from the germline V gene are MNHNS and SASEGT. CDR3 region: CASSELAGVAKNIQYF. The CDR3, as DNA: TGTGCCAGCAGTGAGCTAGCGGGGGTAGCCAAAAACATTCAGTACTTC.

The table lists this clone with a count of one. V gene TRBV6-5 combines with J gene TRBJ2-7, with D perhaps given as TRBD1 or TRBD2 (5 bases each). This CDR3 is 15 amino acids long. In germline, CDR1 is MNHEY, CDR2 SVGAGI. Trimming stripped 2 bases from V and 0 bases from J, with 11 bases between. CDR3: CASSYTGTASYEQYF. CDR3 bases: TGTGCCAGCAGTTACACGGGGACGGCCTCCTACGAGCAGTACTTC.

The CDR3 nucleotides are TGCGCCAACGCCCCCCTCGGGCAGCCCCAGCATTTT. It translates to CANAPLGQPQHF. The V and J genes are TRBV5-1 and TRBJ1-5, with D hard to call. CDR1 is SGHRS, CDR2 YFSETQ, per germline. Deletions cut 9 bases from V and 7 bases from J, with 14 bases between. The length of the CDR3 is 12 residues.

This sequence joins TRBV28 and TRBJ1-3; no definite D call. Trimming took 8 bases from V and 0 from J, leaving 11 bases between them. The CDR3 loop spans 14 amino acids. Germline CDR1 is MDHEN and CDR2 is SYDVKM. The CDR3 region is CASRIPTSGNTIYF. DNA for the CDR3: TGTGCCAGCCGTATCCCCACCTCTGGAAACACCATATATTTT.